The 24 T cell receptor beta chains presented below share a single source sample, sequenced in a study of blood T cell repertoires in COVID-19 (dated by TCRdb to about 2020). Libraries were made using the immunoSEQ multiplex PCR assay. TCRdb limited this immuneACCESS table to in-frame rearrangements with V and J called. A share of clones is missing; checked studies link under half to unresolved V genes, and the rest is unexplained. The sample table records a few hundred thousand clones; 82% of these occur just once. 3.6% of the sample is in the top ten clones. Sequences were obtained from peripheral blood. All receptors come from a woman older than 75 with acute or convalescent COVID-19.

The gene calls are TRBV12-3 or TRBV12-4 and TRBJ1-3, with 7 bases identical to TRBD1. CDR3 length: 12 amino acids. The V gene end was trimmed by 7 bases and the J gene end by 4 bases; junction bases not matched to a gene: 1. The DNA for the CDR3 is TGTGCCAGCAAACAGGGGGGAAACACCATATATTTT. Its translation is CASKQGGNTIYF.

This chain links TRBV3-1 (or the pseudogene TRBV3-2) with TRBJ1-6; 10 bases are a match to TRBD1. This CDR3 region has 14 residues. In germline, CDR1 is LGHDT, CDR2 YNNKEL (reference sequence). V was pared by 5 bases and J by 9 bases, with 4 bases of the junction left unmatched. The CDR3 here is CASSTTGGGSPLHF. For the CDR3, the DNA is TGTGCCAGCAGCACGACAGGGGGCGGTTCACCCCTCCACTTT.

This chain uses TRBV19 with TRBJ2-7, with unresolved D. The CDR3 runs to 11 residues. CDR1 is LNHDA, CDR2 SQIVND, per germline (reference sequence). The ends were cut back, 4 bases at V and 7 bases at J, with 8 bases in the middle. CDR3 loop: CASSRSGEQYF. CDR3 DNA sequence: TGTGCCAGTAGTAGATCCGGGGAGCAGTACTTC.

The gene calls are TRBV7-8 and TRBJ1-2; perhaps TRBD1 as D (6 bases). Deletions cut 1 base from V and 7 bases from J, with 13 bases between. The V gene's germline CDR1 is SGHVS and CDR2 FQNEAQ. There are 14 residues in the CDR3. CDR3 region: CASSLGRGRVGYTF. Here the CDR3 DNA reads TGTGCCAGCAGCTTAGGCAGGGGACGGGTTGGCTACACCTTC.

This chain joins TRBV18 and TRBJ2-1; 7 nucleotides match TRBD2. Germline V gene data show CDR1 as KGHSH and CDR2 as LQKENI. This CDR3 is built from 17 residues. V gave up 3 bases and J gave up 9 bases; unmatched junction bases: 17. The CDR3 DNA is TGTGCCAGCTCACCCACGCGGGGGATAGGGGTAAATGGTGAGCAGTTCTTC. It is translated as CASSPTRGIGVNGEQFF.

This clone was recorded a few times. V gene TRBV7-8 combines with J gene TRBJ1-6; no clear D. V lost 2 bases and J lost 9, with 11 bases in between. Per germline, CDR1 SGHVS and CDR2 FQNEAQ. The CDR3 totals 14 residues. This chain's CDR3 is CASSLNSLGSPLHF. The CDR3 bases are TGTGCCAGCAGCTTAAACAGCTTAGGTTCACCCCTCCACTTT.

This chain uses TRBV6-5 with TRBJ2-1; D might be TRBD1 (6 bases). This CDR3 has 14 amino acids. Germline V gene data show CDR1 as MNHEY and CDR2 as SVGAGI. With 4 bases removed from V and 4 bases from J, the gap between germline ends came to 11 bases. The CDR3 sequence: CASSWGQPYNEQFF. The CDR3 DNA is TGTGCCAGCAGTTGGGGACAACCGTACAATGAGCAGTTCTTC.

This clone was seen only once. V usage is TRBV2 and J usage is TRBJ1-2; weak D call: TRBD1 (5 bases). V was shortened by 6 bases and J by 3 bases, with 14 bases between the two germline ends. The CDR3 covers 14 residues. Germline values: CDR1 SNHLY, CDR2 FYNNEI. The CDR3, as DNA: TGTGCCAGCAGCCCCGTGATACAGGACTATGGCTACACCTTC. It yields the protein CASSPVIQDYGYTF.

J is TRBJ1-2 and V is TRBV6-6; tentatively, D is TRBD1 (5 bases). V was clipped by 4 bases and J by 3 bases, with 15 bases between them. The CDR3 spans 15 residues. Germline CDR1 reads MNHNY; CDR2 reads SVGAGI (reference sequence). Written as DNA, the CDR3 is TGTGCCAGCAGTTCCCAGACAGTCAGGGACTATGGCTACACCTTC. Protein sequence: CASSSQTVRDYGYTF.

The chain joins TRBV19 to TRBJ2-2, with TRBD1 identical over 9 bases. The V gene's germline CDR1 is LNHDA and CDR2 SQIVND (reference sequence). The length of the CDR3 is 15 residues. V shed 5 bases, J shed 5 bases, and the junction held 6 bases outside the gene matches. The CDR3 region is CASSPRQGGTGELFF. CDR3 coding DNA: TGTGCCAGTAGTCCTCGACAGGGGGGAACCGGGGAGCTGTTTTTT.

CDR3 nucleotide sequence: TGTGCCAGTATGACGGGACAGAACGTTGCAGATACGCAGTATTTT. It yields the protein CASMTGQNVADTQYF. This sequence joins TRBV19 and TRBJ2-3, with 7 bases identical to TRBD1. Germline values: CDR1 LNHDA, CDR2 SQIVND (reference sequence). The CDR3 extends over 15 amino acids. V shed 7 bases, J shed 4 bases, and the junction held 11 bases outside the gene matches.

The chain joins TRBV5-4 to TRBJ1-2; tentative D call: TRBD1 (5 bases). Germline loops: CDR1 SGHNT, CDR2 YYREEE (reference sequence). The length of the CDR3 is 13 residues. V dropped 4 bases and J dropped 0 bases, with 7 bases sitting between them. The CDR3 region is CASSQTANYGYTF. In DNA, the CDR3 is TGTGCCAGCAGCCAGACAGCTAACTATGGCTACACCTTC.

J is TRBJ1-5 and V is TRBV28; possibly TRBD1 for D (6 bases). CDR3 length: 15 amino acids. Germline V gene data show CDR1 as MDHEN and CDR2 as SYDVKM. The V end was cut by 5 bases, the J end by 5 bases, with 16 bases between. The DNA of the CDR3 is TGTGCCAGCAGTCCCGGGGGGCAGGTAGATCAGCCCCAGCATTTT. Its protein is CASSPGGQVDQPQHF.

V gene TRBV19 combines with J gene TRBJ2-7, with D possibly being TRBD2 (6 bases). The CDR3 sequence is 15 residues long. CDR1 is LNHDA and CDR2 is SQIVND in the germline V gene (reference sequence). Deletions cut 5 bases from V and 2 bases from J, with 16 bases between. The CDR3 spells CASSESLARTYEQYF. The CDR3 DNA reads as TGTGCCAGTAGTGAGTCGCTAGCGCGGACCTACGAGCAGTACTTC.

CDR3 bases: TGCGCCAGCAGCCGGGGTCGGTCAGATAACACCGGGGAGCTGTTTTTT. Translating it yields CASSRGRSDNTGELFF. V usage is TRBV5-1 and J usage is TRBJ2-2, with D perhaps TRBD2 (5 bases). Germline-derived CDR1 and CDR2 are SGHRS and YFSETQ. Trimming stripped 4 bases from V and 2 bases from J, with 15 bases between. CDR3 length: 16 residues.

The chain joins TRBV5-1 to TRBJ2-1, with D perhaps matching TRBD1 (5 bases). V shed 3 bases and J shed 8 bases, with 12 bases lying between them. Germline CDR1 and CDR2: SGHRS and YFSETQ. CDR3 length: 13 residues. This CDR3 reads CASSWQGEDEQFF. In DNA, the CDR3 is TGCGCCAGCAGCTGGCAGGGTGAGGATGAGCAGTTCTTC.

CDR3 residues: CASSPDRAIYGYTF. The CDR3 DNA is TGTGCCAGCAGCCCGGACAGGGCCATTTATGGCTACACCTTC. The chain carries TRBV14 and TRBJ1-2, with 8 bases fitting TRBD1. With V trimmed by 4 bases and J by 5 bases, 6 bases remained unmatched. CDR3 length: 14 residues. Germline values: CDR1 SGHDN, CDR2 FVKESK.

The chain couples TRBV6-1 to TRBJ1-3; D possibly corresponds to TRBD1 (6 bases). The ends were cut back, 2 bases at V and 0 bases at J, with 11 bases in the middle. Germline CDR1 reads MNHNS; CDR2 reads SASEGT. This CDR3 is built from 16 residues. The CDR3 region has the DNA TGTGCCAGCAGTGAACAGGGGAGCTACTCTGGAAACACCATATATTTT. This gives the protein CASSEQGSYSGNTIYF.

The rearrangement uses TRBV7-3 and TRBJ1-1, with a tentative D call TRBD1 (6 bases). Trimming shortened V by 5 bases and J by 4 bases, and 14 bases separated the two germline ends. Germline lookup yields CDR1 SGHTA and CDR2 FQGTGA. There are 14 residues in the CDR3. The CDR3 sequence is CASSLRGEGTEAFF. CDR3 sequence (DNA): TGTGCCAGCAGCCTCAGGGGAGAGGGCACTGAAGCTTTCTTT.

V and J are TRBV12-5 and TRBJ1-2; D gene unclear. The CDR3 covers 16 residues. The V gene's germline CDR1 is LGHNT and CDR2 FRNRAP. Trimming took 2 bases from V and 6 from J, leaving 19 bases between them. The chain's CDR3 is CASGLLPTQAGHGYTF. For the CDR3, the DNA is TGTGCTAGTGGTTTGCTCCCGACCCAGGCGGGCCATGGCTACACCTTC.

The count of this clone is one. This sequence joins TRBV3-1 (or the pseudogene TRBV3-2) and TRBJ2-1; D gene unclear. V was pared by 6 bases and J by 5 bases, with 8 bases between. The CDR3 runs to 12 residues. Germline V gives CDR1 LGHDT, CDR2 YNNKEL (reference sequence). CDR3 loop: CASSRLDNEQFF. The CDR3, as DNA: TGTGCCAGCAGTCGACTCGACAATGAGCAGTTCTTC.

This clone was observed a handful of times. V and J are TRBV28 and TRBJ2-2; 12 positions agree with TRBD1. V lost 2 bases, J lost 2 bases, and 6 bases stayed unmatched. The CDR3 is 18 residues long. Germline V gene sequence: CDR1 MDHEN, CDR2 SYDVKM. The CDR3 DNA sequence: TGTGCCAGCAGTTTAGCTGCCGGGACAGGGGGCAACACCGGGGAGCTGTTTTTT. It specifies CASSLAAGTGGNTGELFF.

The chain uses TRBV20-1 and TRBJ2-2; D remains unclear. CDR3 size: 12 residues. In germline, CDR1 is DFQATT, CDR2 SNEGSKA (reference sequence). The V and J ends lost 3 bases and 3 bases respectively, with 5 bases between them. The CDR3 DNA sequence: TGCAGTGCTAGTTGGCACACCGGGGAGCTGTTTTTT. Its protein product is CSASWHTGELFF.

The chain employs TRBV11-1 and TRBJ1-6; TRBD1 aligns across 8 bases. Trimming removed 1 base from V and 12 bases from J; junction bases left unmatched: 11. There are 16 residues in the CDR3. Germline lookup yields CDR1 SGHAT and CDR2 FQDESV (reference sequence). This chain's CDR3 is CASSLGATGAVKPLHF. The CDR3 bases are TGTGCCAGCAGCTTAGGGGCGACAGGGGCGGTTAAACCCCTCCACTTT.